Shown below are 5 T cell receptor beta chains from a single sample sequenced in a study of graft-versus-host responses after intestinal transplantation. Assay used: immunoSEQ multiplex PCR; TCRdb lists only in-frame clones, some missing. The sample has 20,000 to 30,000 clones, around 78% seen once. The sequenced sample was PBMCs, obtained around 28 days after intestinal transplant. The receptor set was obtained from a human patient who received an intestinal transplant, so some T cells may come from the graft donor.

The genes are TRBV6-1 and TRBJ2-3, with D perhaps matching TRBD2 (5 bases). The CDR3 runs 13 residues. The germline V gene encodes CDR1 MNHNS and CDR2 SASEGT. With 8 bases removed from V and 4 bases from J, the gap between germline ends came to 13 bases. The CDR3 sequence: CASEERVPDTQYF. For the CDR3, the DNA is TGTGCCAGCGAGGAGAGGGTCCCAGATACGCAGTATTTT.

The chain combines TRBV6-5 with TRBJ2-7, with D hard to call. This CDR3 is built from 13 residues. Trimming pared 2 bases from V and 2 bases from J, leaving 7 bases between. Germline CDR1 and CDR2: MNHEY and SVGAGI. This CDR3 reads CASSYKWAYEQYF. DNA of the CDR3: TGTGCCAGCAGTTACAAATGGGCCTACGAGCAGTACTTC.

CDR3 protein: CASSSGTGDDYGYTF. In DNA form, the CDR3 reads TGTGCCAGCAGCTCGGGGACGGGAGACGACTATGGCTACACCTTC. The chain recombines TRBV7-9 with TRBJ1-2, with D possibly being TRBD1 (5 bases). Trimming pared 4 bases from V and 3 bases from J, leaving 15 bases between. CDR3 length: 15 amino acids. The germline CDR1 and CDR2 sequences are SEHNR and FQNEAQ (reference sequence).

V usage is TRBV15 and J usage is TRBJ2-3; no clear D gene. Between the trimmed V and J ends, which lost 3 bases and 3 bases, there was a span of 19 bases. This CDR3 has 17 residues. Germline CDR1 is LNHNV and CDR2 is YYDKDF (reference sequence). The CDR3 region has the DNA TGTGCCACCAGCAGGATTCGGGTAGGGTTGTTGACAGATACGCAGTATTTT. Protein sequence: CATSRIRVGLLTDTQYF.

The rearrangement uses TRBV30 and TRBJ1-2; 7 bases line up with TRBD1. Per the germline V gene, CDR1 is GTSNPN and CDR2 is SVGIG (reference sequence). The CDR3 sequence is 13 residues long. V shed 0 bases and J 10 bases; nucleotides not matched to a gene: 8. CDR3 in DNA: TGTGCCTGGAGTGTACCTCGGACAGGTGCCTACACCTTC. Translating it yields CAWSVPRTGAYTF.